Presented here are 13 T cell receptor beta chains from one specimen sequenced in a study of early T cells in non-severe SARS-CoV-2 infection. Via MiXCR, TCRdb re-called the 5' RACE reads, giving one row per CDR3 protein. The sample lists around 44,000 distinct CDR3 sequences; 7.7% were seen once. Sequencing was done on a sample of whole blood. All receptors derive from an adult who was a healthcare worker with PCR-confirmed SARS-CoV-2 infection or an uninfected control (not recorded which).

This clonotype has a count of ten or more. The chain recombines TRBV28 with TRBJ2-3; the D is unclear. Trimming shortened V by 7 bases and J by 1 base, and 15 bases separated the two germline ends. The CDR3 is 15 amino acids. In germline, CDR1 is MDHEN, CDR2 SYDVKM. CDR3 bases: TGTGCCAGCATCGCAGAAGGGTGGGGCACAGATACGCAGTATTTT. Protein product: CASIAEGWGTDTQYF.

This clonotype was picked up many times. The chain has TRBV4-3 and TRBJ1-6; 8 bases align to TRBD1. CDR1 is LGHNA, CDR2 YSLEER, per germline. V shed 0 bases, J shed 9 bases, and the junction held 13 bases outside the gene matches. The CDR3 length is 18 residues. CDR3 sequence (DNA): TGCGCCAGCAGCCAAGATATCCCGAAGACAGGGGTAGGTTCACCCCTCCACTTT. Encoded protein: CASSQDIPKTGVGSPLHF.

This clonotype was counted many times. The V gene is TRBV7-2, the J gene TRBJ1-6; D is uncertain. CDR1 and CDR2 (germline): SGHTA, FQGNSA. Trimming removed 6 bases from V and 5 bases from J, with 11 bases in between. There are 14 residues in the CDR3. CDR3 coding DNA: TGTGCCAGCAGTTTTGGACGGGATAATTCACCCCTCCACTTT. The encoded protein is CASSFGRDNSPLHF.

The chain carries TRBV28 and TRBJ1-2; no reliable D call. V was cut by 5 bases and J by 4 bases, with 17 bases left in between. The CDR3 is 15 residues long. Germline CDR1 and CDR2: MDHEN and SYDVKM. The CDR3 nucleotides read TGTGCCAGCAGTGTAAGGGCCTCACAAGGCTATGGCTACACCTTC. It is translated as CASSVRASQGYGYTF.

The chain joins TRBV20-1 to TRBJ1-1; no definite D call. The V gene lost 5 bases and the J gene lost 2 bases, with 18 bases spanning the gap. The CDR3 is made up of 15 amino acids. The germline CDR1 and CDR2 sequences are DFQATT and SNEGSKA (reference sequence). The CDR3 DNA reads as TGCAGTGCTCGATTTTCGACTATTTATAACACTGAAGCTTTCTTT. Protein product: CSARFSTIYNTEAFF.

This clonotype has a count of ten or more. The chain carries TRBV6-6 and TRBJ1-4, with D unclear. Trimming took 2 bases from V and 8 from J, leaving 12 bases between them. CDR1 and CDR2 from the germline V gene are MNHNY and SVGAGI (reference sequence). The CDR3 runs 14 residues. The CDR3 region has the DNA TGTGCCAGCAGTTACGAGGGCGAAAGGGAAAAACTGTTTTTT. Translation: CASSYEGEREKLFF.

This clonotype has a count of ten or more. The gene calls are TRBV7-6 and TRBJ2-2, with D unclear. The germline V gene encodes CDR1 SGHVS and CDR2 FNYEAQ. The CDR3 runs to 13 residues. Deletions cut 1 base from V and 4 bases from J, with 4 bases between. The CDR3 loop reads CASSLVSTGELFF. CDR3 DNA sequence: TGTGCCAGCAGCTTAGTGAGCACCGGGGAGCTGTTTTTT. Variable domain in full (rest from reference TRBV7-6 and TRBJ2-2): GAGVSQSPRYKVTKRGQDVALRCDPISGHVSLYWYRQALGQGPEFLTYFNYEAQQDKSGLPNDRFSAERPEGSISTLTIQRTEQRDSAMYRCASSLVSTGELFFGEGSRLTVL.

This clonotype has a single count. The chain is built from TRBV7-9 and TRBJ2-3; D remains unclear. This CDR3 is built from 16 residues. CDR1 and CDR2 (germline): SEHNR, FQNEAQ (reference sequence). Between the trimmed V and J ends, which lost 0 bases and 1 base, there was a span of 11 bases. For the CDR3, the DNA is TGTGCCAGCAGCTTAGCGTCCGATCCGGGCACAGATACGCAGTATTTT. Protein product: CASSLASDPGTDTQYF.

A few counts support this clonotype. The chain employs TRBV5-1 and TRBJ1-1; 8 bases align to TRBD1. Germline V lookup: CDR1 SGHRS, CDR2 YFSETQ. The CDR3 spans 14 residues. Unmatched junction bases numbered 4, after V lost 4 bases and J lost 2 bases. The CDR3: CASSTGQANTEAFF. The CDR3 DNA is TGCGCCAGCAGCACGGGACAGGCAAACACTGAAGCTTTCTTT.

V usage is TRBV6-1 and J usage is TRBJ2-1; 9 bases align to TRBD2. The CDR3 spans 15 residues. Germline lookup yields CDR1 MNHNS and CDR2 SASEGT. The trim removed 3 bases at V and 6 bases at J, leaving 6 bases unmatched. CDR3 amino acids: CASSDSSGESNEQFF. The CDR3 DNA is TGTGCCAGCAGTGATTCTAGCGGGGAGAGCAATGAGCAGTTCTTC.

Ten or more counts support this clonotype. This chain uses TRBV5-1 with TRBJ1-1, with a tentative D call TRBD1 (6 bases). Germline CDR1 SGHRS, CDR2 YFSETQ. This CDR3 is built from 17 residues. Trimming removed 1 base at V and 1 base at J, with 17 bases between. The CDR3 nucleotides read TGCGCCAGCAGCTTGAAGGTCGGTTTACAGGGGAACACTGAAGCTTTCTTT. This encodes CASSLKVGLQGNTEAFF.

The sample holds a few counts of this clonotype. The chain carries TRBV3-2 and TRBJ2-5; the table's D call of TRBD1 was not tested on the DNA. TRBV3-2 is classified as a pseudogene. This CDR3 spans 15 amino acids. CDR3 coding DNA: TGTGCCAGCAGCCGCACCCCGGGACACCAAGAGACCCAGTACTTC. It encodes CASSRTPGHQETQYF.

The genes are TRBV18 and TRBJ1-4; 7 nucleotides match TRBD1. This CDR3 contains 13 residues. Germline values: CDR1 KGHSH, CDR2 LQKENI. Germline trimming cut 4 bases from V and 6 bases from J; bases unmatched to any gene: 2. In DNA form, the CDR3 reads TGTGCCAGCTCACTCGGGACAGATGAAAAACTGTTTTTT. Its protein is CASSLGTDEKLFF.